Shown below are 26 T cell receptor beta chains from a single sample sequenced in a study of T cells after yellow fever vaccination. TCRdb redid the calling of the 5' RACE reads with MiXCR, one entry per CDR3 protein. The table has 200,000 to 300,000 distinct CDR3 sequences, 10% to 15% seen once. This specimen consisted of CD4+ T cells sorted from PBMCs, obtained 45 days after the yellow fever booster vaccination. The receptors originated from a man in his thirties or forties who received the YFV17D yellow fever vaccine.

The V gene is TRBV9, the J gene TRBJ2-3; TRBD2 aligns across 8 bases. The CDR3 sequence is 17 residues long. Trimming took 4 bases from V and 6 from J; bases not matched to a gene: 16. In germline, CDR1 is SGDLS, CDR2 YYNGEE. The CDR3 DNA is TGTGCCAGCAGCCTCGATCGGACTAGCAGGCCGGGGGATACGCAGTATTTT. Amino acids: CASSLDRTSRPGDTQYF.

This clonotype has only a few counts. The chain joins TRBV20-1 to TRBJ2-7, with no clear D. Trimming removed 2 bases from V and 3 bases from J, with 8 bases in between. This CDR3 has 12 residues. The germline CDR1 and CDR2 sequences are DFQATT and SNEGSKA (reference sequence). In DNA form, the CDR3 reads TGCAGTGCTAGAAGCCAGATCTACGAGCAGTACTTC. Amino acids: CSARSQIYEQYF.

This clonotype has just a few counts. The chain has TRBV7-8 and TRBJ2-1; D might be TRBD2 (5 bases). V was trimmed by 1 base and J by 5 bases, leaving 12 bases between them. There are 15 residues in the CDR3. CDR1 SGHVS and CDR2 FQNEAQ come from the germline V gene. The CDR3 here is CASSLEAAVHNEQFF. The DNA of the CDR3 is TGTGCCAGCAGCTTAGAGGCAGCGGTCCACAATGAGCAGTTCTTC. Together with reference TRBV7-8 and TRBJ2-1, the CDR3 gives the full variable domain: GAGVSQSPRYKVAKRGQDVALRCDPISGHVSLFWYQQALGQGPEFLTYFQNEAQLDKSGLPSDRFFAERPEGSVSTLKIQRTQQEDSAVYLCASSLEAAVHNEQFFGPGTRLTVL.

This clonotype has more than one count but fewer than ten. V usage is TRBV18 and J usage is TRBJ2-3; D perhaps matches TRBD1 (5 bases). The CDR3 covers 13 residues. The V and J ends lost 2 bases and 11 bases respectively, with 14 bases between them. In germline, CDR1 is KGHSH, CDR2 LQKENI. The CDR3 reads CASSPTVRDRQYF. CDR3 DNA sequence: TGTGCCAGCTCACCAACAGTTAGAGACAGGCAGTATTTT.

The chain couples TRBV20-1 to TRBJ1-3; D gene uncertain. The V gene lost 3 bases and the J gene lost 0 bases, with 12 bases spanning the gap. Germline lookup yields CDR1 DFQATT and CDR2 SNEGSKA (reference sequence). The CDR3 sequence is 15 residues long. The CDR3 reads CSASQQLSSGNTIYF. DNA of the CDR3: TGCAGTGCTAGTCAACAGTTGAGCTCTGGAAACACCATATATTTT.

The chain recombines TRBV4-3 with TRBJ1-1, with 7 bases that match TRBD1. Per germline, CDR1 LGHNA and CDR2 YSLEER. The V segment lost 3 bases and the J segment 2 bases; nucleotides outside the gene matches: 6. The CDR3 runs to 15 residues. CDR3: CASSHLDRTNTEAFF. In nucleotides, the CDR3 is TGCGCCAGCAGCCACTTGGACAGGACCAACACTGAAGCTTTCTTT.

This clonotype came up a few times. This rearrangement joins TRBV2 to TRBJ2-1; 10 bases are shared with TRBD2. The CDR3 length is 17 residues. The trim removed 5 bases at V and 2 bases at J, leaving 9 bases unmatched. Germline assignment: CDR1 SNHLY and CDR2 FYNNEI. Here the CDR3 reads CASSQTGAGGTYNEQFF. CDR3 in DNA: TGTGCCAGCAGTCAGACTGGAGCGGGAGGGACCTACAATGAGCAGTTCTTC.

This clonotype has only a few counts. The rearrangement links TRBV28 to TRBJ2-2, with a tentative D call TRBD1 (6 bases). The V and J ends lost 7 bases and 0 bases respectively, with 15 bases between them. This CDR3 is built from 16 residues. The germline V gene encodes CDR1 MDHEN and CDR2 SYDVKM. This chain's CDR3 is CASTTRDIANTGELFF. The CDR3 DNA reads as TGTGCCAGCACCACTCGGGACATCGCGAACACCGGGGAGCTGTTTTTT.

This clonotype has a handful of counts. The chain has TRBV12-3 or TRBV12-4 and TRBJ2-2; the match to TRBD1 covers 7 bases. With 3 bases clipped from V and 7 bases from J, the junction kept 2 bases outside the gene matches. This CDR3 region has 13 residues. CDR3 sequence reads: CASSLDRLGELFF. The CDR3 coding sequence is TGTGCCAGCAGTTTGGACAGGCTCGGGGAGCTGTTTTTT.

V gene TRBV5-1 combines with J gene TRBJ2-1, with 7 positions matching TRBD1. The germline V gene has CDR1 SGHRS and CDR2 YFSETQ. With 2 bases clipped from V and 8 bases from J, the junction kept 7 bases outside the gene matches. There are 14 residues in the CDR3. This chain's CDR3 is CASSLRGPRDEQFF. Written as DNA, the CDR3 is TGCGCCAGCAGCTTAAGGGGGCCAAGGGATGAGCAGTTCTTC.

This chain joins TRBV18 and TRBJ2-1, with a weak D call TRBD1 (5 bases). Germline CDR1 and CDR2: KGHSH and LQKENI. V lost 0 bases to trimming and J lost 11 bases, with 17 bases between them. The CDR3 runs to 15 residues. The CDR3 bases are TGTGCCAGCTCACCACCGGGGCAGCTAACAATGAAGCAGTTCTTC. Amino acids: CASSPPGQLTMKQFF.

There are many counts of this clonotype. The chain employs TRBV18 and TRBJ2-7; no reliable D call. The V and J ends lost 2 bases and 3 bases respectively, with 11 bases between them. Looked up from germline, CDR1 is KGHSH and CDR2 is LQKENI. This CDR3 spans 14 amino acids. The CDR3 spells CASSPRSAFYEQYF. The CDR3 region has the DNA TGTGCCAGCTCACCAAGAAGCGCTTTCTACGAGCAGTACTTC.

This clonotype showed up just a few times. The chain uses TRBV20-1 and TRBJ2-5; the match to TRBD2 covers 7 bases. V dropped 5 bases and J dropped 2; count of bases not matched to a gene: 8. This CDR3 contains 14 residues. Germline CDR1 and CDR2: DFQATT and SNEGSKA (reference sequence). CDR3 amino acids: CSASRVAGQETQYF. The CDR3 DNA reads as TGCAGTGCTTCCAGGGTAGCGGGTCAAGAGACCCAGTACTTC.

This chain uses TRBV5-1 with TRBJ2-5; 14 bases fit TRBD2. The CDR3 has 18 amino acids. Unmatched junction bases numbered 8, after V lost 0 bases and J lost 4 bases. Germline V gene data show CDR1 as SGHRS and CDR2 as YFSETQ. CDR3 DNA sequence: TGCGCCAGCAGCTTGGAGAGGGGACTAGCGGGAGCAGTAGAGACCCAGTACTTC. Its translation is CASSLERGLAGAVETQYF.

The chain links TRBV12-3 or TRBV12-4 to TRBJ1-1; no clear D. There are 13 residues in the CDR3. V gave up 7 bases and J gave up 0 bases, with 9 bases separating them. The CDR3 nucleotides read TGTGCCAGCACTGAGCGAATGAACACTGAAGCTTTCTTT. Translated: CASTERMNTEAFF.

The V gene is TRBV2, the J gene TRBJ2-1; D uncertain. V was clipped by 7 bases and J by 10 bases, with 17 bases between them. Germline assignment: CDR1 SNHLY and CDR2 FYNNEI. The CDR3 has 13 residues. The CDR3 sequence: CASMQVKAREQFF. CDR3 sequence (DNA): TGTGCCAGCATGCAGGTTAAGGCGCGCGAGCAGTTCTTC.

In this sample, this clonotype turned up a few times. This chain uses TRBV11-2 with TRBJ2-7; D is undetermined. Trimming pared 0 bases from V and 3 bases from J, leaving 12 bases between. Germline CDR1 SGHAT, CDR2 FQNNGV. The length of the CDR3 is 15 residues. The CDR3 DNA reads as TGTGCCAGCAGCTTAGAGGACCTCGGATTCTACGAGCAGTACTTC. Translated, it gives CASSLEDLGFYEQYF. The variable domain in full, completed from reference TRBV11-2 and TRBJ2-7, reads EAGVAQSPRYKIIEKRQSVAFWCNPISGHATLYWYQQILGQGPKLLIQFQNNGVVDDSQLPKDRFSAERLKGVDSTLKIQPAKLEDSAVYLCASSLEDLGFYEQYFGPGTRLTVT.

The J gene is TRBJ1-5, the V gene TRBV6-2 or TRBV6-3, with no clear D. V lost 0 bases to trimming and J lost 9 bases, with 15 bases between them. The CDR3 is 15 residues long. Germline V gene lookup returns CDR1 MNHEY and CDR2 SVGEGT. The CDR3 protein is CASSYSPRGVRPQHF. The CDR3 region has the DNA TGTGCCAGCAGTTACTCGCCGCGCGGGGTGAGGCCCCAGCATTTT.

The V gene is TRBV10-2, the J gene TRBJ2-3; D is unclear. V lost 2 bases, J lost 6 bases, and 12 bases lay in between. CDR3 length: 14 amino acids. CDR1 is WSHSY, CDR2 SAAADI, per germline. The CDR3 region is CASSEPSLLDTQYF. The CDR3 bases are TGCGCCAGCAGTGAGCCTAGTCTCCTGGATACGCAGTATTTT.

V is TRBV7-9 and J is TRBJ1-2, with TRBD1 identical over 12 bases. CDR3 size: 15 residues. CDR1 SEHNR and CDR2 FQNEAQ come from the germline V gene (reference sequence). The ends lost 5 bases at V and 5 bases at J; junction bases unmatched: 6. CDR3 residues: CASSPGQGAWYGYTF. CDR3 bases: TGTGCCAGCAGCCCGGGACAGGGGGCATGGTATGGCTACACCTTC.

The V call is TRBV5-1, the J call TRBJ1-2, with D tentatively TRBD1 (6 bases). Between the trimmed V and J ends, which lost 3 bases and 6 bases, there was a span of 18 bases. CDR1 is SGHRS and CDR2 is YFSETQ in the germline V gene. There are 15 residues in the CDR3. The CDR3 sequence is CASSSRQASYDGYTF. CDR3 bases: TGCGCCAGCAGCTCAAGACAGGCATCATATGATGGCTACACCTTC.

The rearrangement links TRBV5-1 to TRBJ1-4; 9 bases fit TRBD1. The CDR3 consists of 14 residues. V dropped 5 bases and J dropped 4; count of bases not matched to a gene: 3. In germline, CDR1 is SGHRS, CDR2 YFSETQ. This CDR3 is CASRGTGINEKLFF. The CDR3, as DNA: TGCGCCAGCAGAGGGACAGGGATTAATGAAAAACTGTTTTTT. Combining the CDR3 with reference TRBV5-1 and TRBJ1-4 gives the whole variable domain KAGVTQTPRYLIKTRGQQVTLSCSPISGHRSVSWYQQTPGQGLQFLFEYFSETQRNKGNFPGRFSGRQFSNSRSEMNVSTLELGDSALYLCASRGTGINEKLFFGSGTQLSVL.

This clonotype was seen a handful of times. V and J are TRBV29-1 and TRBJ1-2; 7 bases line up with TRBD1. Trimming took 4 bases from V and 4 from J; bases not matched to a gene: 6. This CDR3 is 13 amino acids long. CDR1 SQVTM and CDR2 ANQGSEA come from the germline V gene. The CDR3 here is CSVVGGTVYGYTF. The CDR3 region has the DNA TGCAGCGTTGTGGGGGGGACAGTCTATGGCTACACCTTC.

This chain joins TRBV20-1 and TRBJ1-5; D is undetermined. The germline V gene has CDR1 DFQATT and CDR2 SNEGSKA (reference sequence). This CDR3 has 11 residues. The ends were cut back, 6 bases at V and 15 bases at J, with 18 bases in the middle. Written as DNA, the CDR3 is TGCAGTGCCCCCTTGGGGAATTTGGCGCATTTT. This codes for CSAPLGNLAHF.

The chain employs TRBV10-3 and TRBJ2-2; tentatively, D is TRBD2 (5 bases). V lost 4 bases and J 4 bases, leaving 10 bases between the germline ends. The CDR3 is 14 amino acids. The germline gives CDR1 ENHRY, CDR2 SYGVKD. This chain's CDR3 is CAISGAGSTGELFF. CDR3 DNA: TGTGCCATCAGTGGGGCTGGGAGCACCGGGGAGCTGTTTTTT.

This clonotype was recorded many times. The CDR3 carries no conserved terminal phenylalanine or tryptophan, so it likely arises from a read error. It is unclear where the CDR3 begins or ends on the DNA, so no DNA is shown, and the CDR3 is as TCRdb lists it. The chain carries TRBV7-2 and TRBJ2-1; the table gives TRBD2 as D, unverified against the DNA. The length of the CDR3 is 12 amino acids, counting both ends. Germline assignment: CDR1 SGHTA and CDR2 FQGNSA. The CDR3 region is CASSPNDGTPHL.